This TCR beta chain was documented in a study of blood T cell repertoires in COVID-19. Turning to the study itself: COVID-19 samples, acute and convalescent, were from the United States, Italy and Spain. PBMCs, B-cell-depleted T cells, or T cells provided the cDNA or gDNA that made up the material.

The table came from immunoSEQ multiplex PCR; TCRdb's copy has only in-frame clones and leaves some out. In the table there are under 150,000 clones, more than 80% of which are singletons. Input material: peripheral blood. The origin of this receptor is a human donor in a cohort sampled during active COVID-19.

This CDR3 reads CATSEGRLGGPVGVRNEQFF. CDR3 DNA sequence: TGTGCCACCAGTGAGGGGAGGTTGGGGGGGCCCGTTGGCGTCCGGAATGAGCAGTTCTTC. The gene calls are TRBV24-1 and TRBJ2-1; possible D gene TRBD2, 7 bases. The V end was cut by 4 bases, the J end by 7 bases, with 31 bases between. Germline CDR1 KGHDR, CDR2 SFDVKD. The CDR3 spans 20 residues.